These 17 T cell receptor beta chains share one sample of origin, sequenced in a study of shared clonotypes between healthy human individuals. Using immunoSEQ multiplex PCR, the repertoire was profiled, and TCRdb retains in-frame clones only, with some absent. The sample has 1,500,000 or so clones, approximately 98.5% seen once; the top ten hold 0.36%. Sequenced input: naive CD4+ T cells sorted from blood. As to subset: CD45RA+ positively selected. These receptors originate from a man aged 30 to 45 in good health.

The rearrangement uses TRBV18 and TRBJ2-1; TRBD2 matches at 8 bases. Losses at the gene ends were 5 bases for V and 4 bases for J; bases not matched to a gene: 7. This CDR3 contains 15 residues. Per the germline V gene, CDR1 is KGHSH and CDR2 is LQKENI. CDR3 in DNA: TGTGCCAGCTCAAGCACGGGAGGGGGGTACAATGAGCAGTTCTTC. Protein sequence: CASSSTGGGYNEQFF.

V and J are TRBV19 and TRBJ2-5, with TRBD2 matching over 9 bases. The CDR3 has 17 amino acids. Trimming removed 3 bases from V and 5 bases from J; junction bases left unmatched: 13. Germline values: CDR1 LNHDA, CDR2 SQIVND (reference sequence). CDR3 loop: CASSITAGGTVGETQYF. The CDR3 coding sequence is TGTGCCAGTAGTATCACAGCGGGAGGCACCGTTGGGGAGACCCAGTACTTC.

The CDR3 nucleotides read TGTGCCAGCTCACCCGAGGTCACCGGGGAGCTGTTTTTT. It is translated as CASSPEVTGELFF. This chain links TRBV18 with TRBJ2-2; D is unclear. The length of the CDR3 is 13 residues. Germline V CDR1 and CDR2: KGHSH, LQKENI. Trimming removed 3 bases at V and 4 bases at J, with 6 bases between.

V is TRBV29-1 and J is TRBJ2-7; D might be TRBD2 (6 bases). Germline lookup yields CDR1 SQVTM and CDR2 ANQGSEA. Trimming shortened V by 4 bases and J by 7 bases, and 20 bases separated the two germline ends. The CDR3 runs to 14 residues. The CDR3 region is CSVGLLAGTMEQYF. CDR3 in DNA: TGCAGCGTTGGTCTGTTGGCGGGAACTATGGAGCAGTACTTC.

The chain uses TRBV11-2 and TRBJ2-2, with 9 positions matching TRBD1. CDR1 and CDR2 (germline): SGHAT, FQNNGV. The CDR3 covers 16 residues. With 3 bases clipped from V and 4 bases from J, the junction kept 6 bases outside the gene matches. CDR3 protein: CASSLGQGRSTGELFF. CDR3 DNA sequence: TGTGCCAGCAGCTTGGGACAGGGACGATCCACCGGGGAGCTGTTTTTT. Filled out from reference TRBV11-2 and TRBJ2-2, the complete variable domain reads EAGVAQSPRYKIIEKRQSVAFWCNPISGHATLYWYQQILGQGPKLLIQFQNNGVVDDSQLPKDRFSAERLKGVDSTLKIQPAKLEDSAVYLCASSLGQGRSTGELFFGEGSRLTVL.

The chain combines TRBV7-8 with TRBJ1-2; 7 nucleotides align to TRBD1. CDR3 size: 15 residues. The V and J ends lost 6 bases and 3 bases, in that order; junction bases with no gene match: 10. The germline CDR1 and CDR2 sequences are SGHVS and FQNEAQ. The CDR3 nucleotides read TGTGCCAGCAGGGATGGAGCAGGGGGAGACTATGGCTACACCTTC. Its protein product is CASRDGAGGDYGYTF. The variable domain in full, completed from reference TRBV7-8 and TRBJ1-2, reads GAGVSQSPRYKVAKRGQDVALRCDPISGHVSLFWYQQALGQGPEFLTYFQNEAQLDKSGLPSDRFFAERPEGSVSTLKIQRTQQEDSAVYLCASRDGAGGDYGYTFGSGTRLTVV.

The chain is built from TRBV11-2 and TRBJ2-7; 13 bases agree with TRBD2. From germline, CDR1 is SGHAT and CDR2 FQNNGV. The ends lost 5 bases at V and 3 bases at J; junction bases unmatched: 4. The length of the CDR3 is 15 residues. The CDR3 DNA reads as TGTGCCAGCAGCCCCTGGACTAGCGGGAGCTACGAGCAGTACTTC. Translated: CASSPWTSGSYEQYF.

J is TRBJ2-7 and V is TRBV18, with 8 bases aligning to TRBD2. V was pared by 3 bases and J by 1 base, with 5 bases of the junction left unmatched. Germline lookup yields CDR1 KGHSH and CDR2 LQKENI. The CDR3 covers 15 residues. This CDR3 reads CASSPELAVSYEQYF. CDR3 coding DNA: TGTGCCAGCTCACCGGAACTAGCGGTATCCTACGAGCAGTACTTC.

The CDR3 nucleotides are TGCAGCGTTCTGACTCCGACAGGGGATGGGCAGTACTTC. This codes for CSVLTPTGDGQYF. V gene TRBV29-1 combines with J gene TRBJ2-7; 8 positions match TRBD1. Trimming cost V 5 bases and J 9 bases; bases outside gene matches: 12. Germline V gene sequence: CDR1 SQVTM, CDR2 ANQGSEA. The CDR3 contains 13 residues.

The J gene is TRBJ2-1, the V gene TRBV19, with 8 bases lining up with TRBD1. The CDR3 spans 15 residues. J lost 0 bases, V lost 6 bases, and 4 bases had no gene match. Per germline, CDR1 LNHDA and CDR2 SQIVND (reference sequence). The CDR3, as DNA: TGTGCCAGTAGCCAGGGGGCGAGCTCCTACAATGAGCAGTTCTTC. Translating it yields CASSQGASSYNEQFF.

The chain uses TRBV7-9 and TRBJ2-5; D is ambiguous. Germline CDR1 SEHNR, CDR2 FQNEAQ (reference sequence). Deletions cut 2 bases from V and 6 bases from J, with 13 bases between. This CDR3 contains 14 residues. CDR3 protein: CASSLPKGLKTQYF. CDR3 nucleotides: TGTGCCAGCAGCTTACCGAAAGGATTAAAGACCCAGTACTTC.

The rearrangement links TRBV10-3 to TRBJ2-2, with TRBD2 matching over 11 bases. Trimming cost V 6 bases and J 1 base; bases outside gene matches: 4. There are 16 residues in the CDR3. Germline V lookup: CDR1 ENHRY, CDR2 SYGVKD. The CDR3 reads CAISQGLAVNTGELFF. In DNA, the CDR3 is TGTGCCATCAGCCAGGGACTAGCGGTGAACACCGGGGAGCTGTTTTTT.

The rearrangement joins TRBV11-2 to TRBJ2-7, with D perhaps TRBD2 (6 bases). V was clipped by 1 base and J by 7 bases, with 11 bases between them. Germline V CDR1 and CDR2: SGHAT, FQNNGV. This CDR3 is 13 amino acids long. CDR3 coding DNA: TGTGCCAGCAGCTTAGCGGGACTTGGGGAGCAGTACTTC. Protein sequence: CASSLAGLGEQYF.

This clone has a single count. V is TRBV15 and J is TRBJ2-5; TRBD1 or TRBD2 may be the D gene (5 bases each). The CDR3 consists of 15 residues. The V gene lost 5 bases and the J gene lost 3 bases, with 16 bases spanning the gap. Germline V gene sequence: CDR1 LNHNV, CDR2 YYDKDF (reference sequence). The CDR3 is CATSQGMRGEETQYF. The CDR3 nucleotides are TGTGCCACCAGCCAAGGTATGCGAGGGGAAGAGACCCAGTACTTC.

For the CDR3, the DNA is TGTGCCAGCAGTTCGAGACTAGCGGGCCTCACAGATACGCAGTATTTT. Translated: CASSSRLAGLTDTQYF. V usage is TRBV6-6 and J usage is TRBJ2-3; TRBD2 agrees at 10 bases. Germline V gene lookup returns CDR1 MNHNY and CDR2 SVGAGI (reference sequence). The CDR3 covers 16 residues. Germline trimming cut 4 bases from V and 2 bases from J; bases unmatched to any gene: 6.

J is TRBJ1-5 and V is TRBV7-6, with 7 bases fitting TRBD1. V lost 6 bases to trimming and J lost 2 bases; unmatched junction nucleotides: 4. The CDR3 extends over 14 amino acids. Germline lookup yields CDR1 SGHVS and CDR2 FNYEAQ. CDR3 nucleotides: TGTGCCAGCAGTAGGGGGCTGGGCAATCAGCCCCAGCATTTT. Protein: CASSRGLGNQPQHF.

The rearrangement links TRBV18 to TRBJ1-4; tentative D call: TRBD1 (6 bases). Trimming left V 3 bases short and J 8 bases short, with 19 bases between. The CDR3 totals 16 residues. From germline, CDR1 is KGHSH and CDR2 LQKENI. Here the CDR3 DNA reads TGTGCCAGCTCACCTCCCGCGGGAGGGGGAAACGAAAAACTGTTTTTT. Translating it yields CASSPPAGGGNEKLFF.